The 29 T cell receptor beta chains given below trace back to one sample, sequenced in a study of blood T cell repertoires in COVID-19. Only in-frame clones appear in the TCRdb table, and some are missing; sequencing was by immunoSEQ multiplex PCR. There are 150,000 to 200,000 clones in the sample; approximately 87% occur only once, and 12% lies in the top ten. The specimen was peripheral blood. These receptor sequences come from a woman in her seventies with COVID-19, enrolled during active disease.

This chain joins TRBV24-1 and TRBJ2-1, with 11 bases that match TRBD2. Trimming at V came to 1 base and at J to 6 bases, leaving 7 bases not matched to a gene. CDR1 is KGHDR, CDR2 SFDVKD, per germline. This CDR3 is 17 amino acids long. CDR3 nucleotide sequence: TGTGCCACCAGTGATTTTCCGGGACTAGCGGAACCCAATGAGCAGTTCTTC. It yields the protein CATSDFPGLAEPNEQFF.

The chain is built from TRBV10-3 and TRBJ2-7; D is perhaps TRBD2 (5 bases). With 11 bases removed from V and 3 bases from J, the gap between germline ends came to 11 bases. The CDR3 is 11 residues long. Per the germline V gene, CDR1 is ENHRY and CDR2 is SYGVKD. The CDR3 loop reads CAAGLHYEQYF. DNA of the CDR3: TGTGCCGCCGGACTTCACTACGAGCAGTACTTC.

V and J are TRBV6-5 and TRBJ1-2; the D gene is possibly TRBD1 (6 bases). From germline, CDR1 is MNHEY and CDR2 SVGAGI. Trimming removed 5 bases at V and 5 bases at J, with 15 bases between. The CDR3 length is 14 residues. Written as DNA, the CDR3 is TGTGCCAGCAGTCTTGGACAGCTATCTTATGGCTACACCTTC. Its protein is CASSLGQLSYGYTF.

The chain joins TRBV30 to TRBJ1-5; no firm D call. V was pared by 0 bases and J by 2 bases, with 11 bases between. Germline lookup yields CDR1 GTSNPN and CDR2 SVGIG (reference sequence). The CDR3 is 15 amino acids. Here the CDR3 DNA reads TGTGCCTGGAGTGTCCAGTTACGTGGCAATCAGCCCCAGCATTTT. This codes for CAWSVQLRGNQPQHF.

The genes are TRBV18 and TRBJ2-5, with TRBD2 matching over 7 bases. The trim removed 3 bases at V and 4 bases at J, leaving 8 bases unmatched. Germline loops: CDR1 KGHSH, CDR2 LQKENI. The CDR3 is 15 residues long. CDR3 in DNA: TGTGCCAGCTCACCGGGTGCGGGAGTAATAGAGACCCAGTACTTC. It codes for CASSPGAGVIETQYF.

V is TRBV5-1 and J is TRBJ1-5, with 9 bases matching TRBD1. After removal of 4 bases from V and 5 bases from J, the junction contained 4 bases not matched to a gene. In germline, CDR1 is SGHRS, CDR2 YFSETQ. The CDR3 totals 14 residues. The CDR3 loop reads CASSVTGGHQPQHF. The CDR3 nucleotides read TGCGCCAGCAGCGTAACAGGGGGCCATCAGCCCCAGCATTTT.

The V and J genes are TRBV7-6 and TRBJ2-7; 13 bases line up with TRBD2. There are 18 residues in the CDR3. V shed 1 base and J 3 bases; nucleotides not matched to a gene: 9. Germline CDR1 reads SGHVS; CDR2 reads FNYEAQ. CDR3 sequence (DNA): TGTGCCAGCAGCTTAGAAGCGGCTTGGACTAGCGGGAGCTACGAGCAGTACTTC. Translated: CASSLEAAWTSGSYEQYF.

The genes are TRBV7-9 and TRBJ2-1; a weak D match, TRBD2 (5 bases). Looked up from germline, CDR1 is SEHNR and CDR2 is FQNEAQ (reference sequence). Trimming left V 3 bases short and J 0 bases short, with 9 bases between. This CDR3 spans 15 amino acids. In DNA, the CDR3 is TGTGCCAGCAGCTTGAGCGGTCTCTCCTACAATGAGCAGTTCTTC. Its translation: CASSLSGLSYNEQFF.

CDR3 in amino acids: CASSLGTAGNTIYF. CDR3 bases: TGTGCCAGCAGTCTCGGGACAGCTGGAAACACCATATATTTT. This chain joins TRBV6-6 and TRBJ1-3; 7 bases agree with TRBD1. The V gene's germline CDR1 is MNHNY and CDR2 SVGAGI (reference sequence). The CDR3 sequence is 14 residues long. Trimming took 5 bases from V and 2 from J; bases not matched to a gene: 3.

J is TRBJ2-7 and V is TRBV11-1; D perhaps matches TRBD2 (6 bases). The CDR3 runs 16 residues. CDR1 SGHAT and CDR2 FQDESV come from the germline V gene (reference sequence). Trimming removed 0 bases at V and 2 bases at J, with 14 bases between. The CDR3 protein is CASSLAGSGPPYEQYF. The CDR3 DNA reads TGTGCCAGCAGCTTAGCGGGTAGCGGCCCCCCCTACGAGCAGTACTTC.

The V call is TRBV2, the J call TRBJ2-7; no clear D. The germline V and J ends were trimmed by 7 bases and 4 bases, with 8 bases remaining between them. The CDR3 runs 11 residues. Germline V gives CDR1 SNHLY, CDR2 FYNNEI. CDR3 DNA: TGTGCCAGCACGTCCGGGTACGAGCAGTACTTC. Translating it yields CASTSGYEQYF.

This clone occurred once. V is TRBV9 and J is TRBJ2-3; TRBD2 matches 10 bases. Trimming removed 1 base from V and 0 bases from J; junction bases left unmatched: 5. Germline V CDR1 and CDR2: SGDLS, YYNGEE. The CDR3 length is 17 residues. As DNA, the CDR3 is TGTGCCAGCAGCGTACAACCGACTAGCGGGAGCACAGATACGCAGTATTTT. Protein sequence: CASSVQPTSGSTDTQYF. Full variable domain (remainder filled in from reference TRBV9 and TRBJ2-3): DSGVTQTPKHLITATGQRVTLRCSPRSGDLSVYWYQQSLDQGLQFLIQYYNGEERAKGNILERFSAQQFPDLHSELNLSSLELGDSALYFCASSVQPTSGSTDTQYFGPGTRLTVL.

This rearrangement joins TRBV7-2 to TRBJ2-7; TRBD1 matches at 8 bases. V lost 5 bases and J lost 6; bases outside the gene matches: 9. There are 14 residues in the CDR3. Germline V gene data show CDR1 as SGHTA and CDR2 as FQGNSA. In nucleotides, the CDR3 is TGTGCCAGCAGCGATAGGACAGGGTCGGGCGAGCAGTACTTC. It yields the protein CASSDRTGSGEQYF.

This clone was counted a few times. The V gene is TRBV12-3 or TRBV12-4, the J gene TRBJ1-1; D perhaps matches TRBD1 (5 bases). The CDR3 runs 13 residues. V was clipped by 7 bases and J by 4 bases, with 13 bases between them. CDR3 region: CASILGGVTEAFF. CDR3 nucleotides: TGTGCCAGCATTCTGGGGGGGGTCACTGAAGCTTTCTTT.

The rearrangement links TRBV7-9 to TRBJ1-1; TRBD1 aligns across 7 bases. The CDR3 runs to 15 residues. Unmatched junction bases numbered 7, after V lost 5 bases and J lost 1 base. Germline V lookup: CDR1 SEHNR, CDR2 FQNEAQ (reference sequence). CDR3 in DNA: TGTGCCAGCAGCATGGATCGGGACAGGAACACTGAAGCTTTCTTT. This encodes CASSMDRDRNTEAFF. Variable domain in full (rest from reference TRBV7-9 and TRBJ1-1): DTGVSQNPRHKITKRGQNVTFRCDPISEHNRLYWYRQTLGQGPEFLTYFQNEAQLEKSRLLSDRFSAERPKGSFSTLEIQRTEQGDSAMYLCASSMDRDRNTEAFFGQGTRLTVV.

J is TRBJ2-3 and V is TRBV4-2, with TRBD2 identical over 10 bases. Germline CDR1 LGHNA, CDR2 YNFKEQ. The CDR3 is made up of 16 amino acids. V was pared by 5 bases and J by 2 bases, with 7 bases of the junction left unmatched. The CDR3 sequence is CASSVPSGRDTDTQYF. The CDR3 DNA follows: TGTGCCAGCAGCGTGCCCAGCGGGAGGGACACAGATACGCAGTATTTT.

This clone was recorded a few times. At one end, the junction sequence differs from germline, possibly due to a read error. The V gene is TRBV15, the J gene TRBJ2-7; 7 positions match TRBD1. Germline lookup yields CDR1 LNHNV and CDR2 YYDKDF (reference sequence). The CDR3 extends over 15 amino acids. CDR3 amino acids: CATSKLDRAPSEQYF. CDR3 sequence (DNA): TGTGCCACGAGCAAGCTCGACAGGGCCCCATCCGAGCAGTACTTC.

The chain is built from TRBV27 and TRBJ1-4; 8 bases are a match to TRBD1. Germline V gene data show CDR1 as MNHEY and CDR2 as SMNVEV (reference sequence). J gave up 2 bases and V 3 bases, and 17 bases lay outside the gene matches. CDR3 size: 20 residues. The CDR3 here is CASSFYRSPGGVGTNEKLFF. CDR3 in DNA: TGTGCCAGCAGTTTTTACCGTTCTCCAGGGGGCGTAGGGACTAATGAAAAACTGTTTTTT.

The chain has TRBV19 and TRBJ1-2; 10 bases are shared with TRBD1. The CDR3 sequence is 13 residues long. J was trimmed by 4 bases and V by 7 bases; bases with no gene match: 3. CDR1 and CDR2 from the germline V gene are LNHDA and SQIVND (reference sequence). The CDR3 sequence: CASTGDRGYGYTF. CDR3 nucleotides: TGTGCCAGTACCGGGGACAGGGGCTATGGCTACACCTTC.

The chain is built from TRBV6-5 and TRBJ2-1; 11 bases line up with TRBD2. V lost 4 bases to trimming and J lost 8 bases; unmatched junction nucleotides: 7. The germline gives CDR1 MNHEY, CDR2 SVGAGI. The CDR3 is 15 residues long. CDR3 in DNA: TGTGCCAGCAGTTTGTCACTAGCGGGAGTTCATGAGCAGTTCTTC. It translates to CASSLSLAGVHEQFF.

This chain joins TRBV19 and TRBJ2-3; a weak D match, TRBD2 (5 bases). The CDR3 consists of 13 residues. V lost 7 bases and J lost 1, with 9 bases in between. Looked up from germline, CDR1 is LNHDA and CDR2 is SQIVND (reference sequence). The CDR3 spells CASTPGGTDTQYF. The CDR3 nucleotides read TGTGCCAGTACCCCCGGGGGCACAGATACGCAGTATTTT. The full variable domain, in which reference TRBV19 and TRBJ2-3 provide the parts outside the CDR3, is DGGITQSPKYLFRKEGQNVTLSCEQNLNHDAMYWYRQDPGQGLRLIYYSQIVNDFQKGDIAEGYSVSREKKESFPLTVTSAQKNPTAFYLCASTPGGTDTQYFGPGTRLTVL.

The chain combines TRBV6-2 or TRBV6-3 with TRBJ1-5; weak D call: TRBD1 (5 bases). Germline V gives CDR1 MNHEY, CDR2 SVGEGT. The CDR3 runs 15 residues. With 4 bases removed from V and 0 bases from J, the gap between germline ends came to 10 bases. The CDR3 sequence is CASSSTVNSNQPQHF. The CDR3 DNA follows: TGTGCCAGCAGTTCGACAGTAAATAGCAATCAGCCCCAGCATTTT.

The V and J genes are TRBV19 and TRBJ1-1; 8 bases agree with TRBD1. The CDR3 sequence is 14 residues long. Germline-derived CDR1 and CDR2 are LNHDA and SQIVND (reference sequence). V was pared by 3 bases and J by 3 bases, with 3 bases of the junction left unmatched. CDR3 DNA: TGTGCCAGTAGTATCGGACAGGGCGACACTGAAGCTTTCTTT. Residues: CASSIGQGDTEAFF.

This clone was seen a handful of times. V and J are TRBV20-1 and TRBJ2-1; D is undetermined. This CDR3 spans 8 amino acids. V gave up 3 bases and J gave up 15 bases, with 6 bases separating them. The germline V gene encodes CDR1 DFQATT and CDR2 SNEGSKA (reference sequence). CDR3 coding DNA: TGCAGTGCTAGTTCCGGGTTCTTC. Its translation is CSASSGFF.

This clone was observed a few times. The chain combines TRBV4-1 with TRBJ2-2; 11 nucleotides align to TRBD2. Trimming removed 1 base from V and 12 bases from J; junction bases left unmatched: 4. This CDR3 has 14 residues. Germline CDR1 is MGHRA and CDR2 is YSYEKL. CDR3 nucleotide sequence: TGCGCCAGCAGCCAAGTAGCGGGAGGGTATCAGCTGTTTTTT. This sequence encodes CASSQVAGGYQLFF.

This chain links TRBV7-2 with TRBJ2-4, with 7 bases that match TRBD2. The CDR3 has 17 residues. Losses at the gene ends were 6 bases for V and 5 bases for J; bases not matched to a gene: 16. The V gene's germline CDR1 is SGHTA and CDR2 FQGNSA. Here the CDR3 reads CASSGASGRRNQNIQYF. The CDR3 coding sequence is TGTGCCAGCAGTGGGGCTAGCGGAAGGAGGAACCAAAACATTCAGTACTTC.

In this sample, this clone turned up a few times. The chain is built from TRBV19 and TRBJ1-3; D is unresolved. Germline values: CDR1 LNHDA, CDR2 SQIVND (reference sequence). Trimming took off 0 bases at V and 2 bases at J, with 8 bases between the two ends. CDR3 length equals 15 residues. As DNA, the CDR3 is TGTGCCAGTAGTATAGATCGCCGGGCTGGAAACACCATATATTTT. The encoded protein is CASSIDRRAGNTIYF.

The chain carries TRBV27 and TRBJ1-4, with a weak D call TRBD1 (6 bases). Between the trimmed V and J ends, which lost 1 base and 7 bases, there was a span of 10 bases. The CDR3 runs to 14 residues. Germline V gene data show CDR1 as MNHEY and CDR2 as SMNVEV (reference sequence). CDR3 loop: CASSLLQGGEKLFF. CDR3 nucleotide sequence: TGTGCCAGCAGTTTATTACAGGGCGGTGAAAAACTGTTTTTT.

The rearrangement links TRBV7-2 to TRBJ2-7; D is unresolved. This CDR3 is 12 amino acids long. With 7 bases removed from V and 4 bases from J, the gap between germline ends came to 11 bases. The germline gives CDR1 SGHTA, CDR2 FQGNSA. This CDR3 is CASTEMPYEQYF. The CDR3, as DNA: TGTGCCAGCACCGAGATGCCTTACGAGCAGTACTTC.